This record covers a single T cell receptor (beta chain). Trimming removed 5 bases from V and 2 bases from J; junction bases left unmatched: 7. CDR1 and CDR2 from the germline V gene are SEHNR and FQNEAQ (reference sequence). The CDR3 spans 15 residues. These data are taken from a study of blood T cell repertoires in COVID-19. Study background: COVID-19 samples from acute and convalescent phases originated in the United States, Italy and Spain. In each case, the material was cDNA or gDNA derived from T cells, B-cell-depleted T cells, or PBMCs.

As processed by the authors: Estimation of nucleated cell counts relied on the amplification of reference gene primers. Data came from immunoSEQ multiplex PCR; TCRdb stores just in-frame clones and leaves some out. The V and J calls and clone size are taken from that table; D and trimming were inferred from the DNA. The sample lists under 200,000 clones; around 84% were seen once. V and J are TRBV7-9 and TRBJ1-2; 8 bases match TRBD1. The receptor was derived from an elderly woman with acute or convalescent COVID-19. Sequencing was done on a sample of peripheral blood. The CDR3 region is CASSPIGQGNYGYTF. CDR3 DNA sequence: TGTGCCAGCAGCCCTATAGGACAGGGCAACTATGGCTACACCTTC.